The 32 T cell receptor beta chains below all came from one sample that was sequenced in a study of read filtering for tumor transcriptome and immune sequencing. Molecular barcoded adaptors covering alpha/delta and beta/gamma chains were used on about 0.4 ug RNA. In TCRdb, the reads were re-called with MiXCR into one record per CDR3 protein. The profile shows 100,000 to 150,000 distinct CDR3 sequences, around 14% of them singletons. Sequencing input: a population of CD138-negative cells sorted from bone marrow. These receptors were collected from a donor over 35 with multiple myeloma.

This clonotype was picked up many times. J is TRBJ2-6 and V is TRBV11-2; 8 positions agree with TRBD1. The V segment lost 3 bases and the J segment 0 bases; nucleotides outside the gene matches: 7. Germline loops: CDR1 SGHAT, CDR2 FQNNGV. CDR3 length equals 18 residues. The CDR3 nucleotides read TGTGCCAGCAGCTTTCCTTGGACAGGGCGCTCTGGGGCCAACGTCCTGACTTTC. It is translated as CASSFPWTGRSGANVLTF.

This clonotype was counted ten times or more. This chain joins TRBV14 and TRBJ1-1; 8 positions agree with TRBD1. The length of the CDR3 is 14 residues. In germline, CDR1 is SGHDN, CDR2 FVKESK. V trimming: 5 bases; J trimming: 5 bases; junction bases outside the gene matches: 7. CDR3 DNA: TGTGCCAGCAGCAGAAGGACAGGGAGGACTGAAGCTTTCTTT. Translated, it gives CASSRRTGRTEAFF. Together with reference TRBV14 and TRBJ1-1, the CDR3 gives the full variable domain: EAGVTQFPSHSVIEKGQTVTLRCDPISGHDNLYWYRRVMGKEIKFLLHFVKESKQDESGMPNNRFLAERTGGTYSTLKVQPAELEDSGVYFCASSRRTGRTEAFFGQGTRLTVV.

This clonotype has at least ten counts. The CDR3 sequence is CASSLRAGSTDTQYF. The CDR3 coding sequence is TGTGCCAGCAGCCTTCGGGCGGGAAGCACAGATACGCAGTATTTT. The chain is built from TRBV12-3 or TRBV12-4 and TRBJ2-3; D possibly corresponds to TRBD2 (6 bases). V shed 6 bases and J shed 0 bases, with 13 bases lying between them. The CDR3 covers 15 residues.

In its sample, this clonotype was seen many times. The chain's CDR3 is CATSDRGQGTDTQYF. As DNA, the CDR3 is TGTGCCACCAGTGATCGAGGACAGGGGACAGATACGCAGTATTTT. V and J are TRBV24-1 and TRBJ2-3, with 9 bases aligning to TRBD1. The CDR3 spans 15 residues. Germline V gene lookup returns CDR1 KGHDR and CDR2 SFDVKD. Trimming at V came to 3 bases and at J to 3 bases, leaving 3 bases not matched to a gene.

As to this clonotype: This may stem from a read error, because a much larger clone lies one nucleotide away. This rearrangement joins TRBV10-3 to TRBJ1-1, with D possibly being TRBD1 (5 bases). The V gene's germline CDR1 is ENHRY and CDR2 SYGVKD. CDR3 length: 15 residues. With 2 bases removed from V and 5 bases from J, the gap between germline ends came to 15 bases. DNA for the CDR3: TGTGCCATCAGTGAGCCGGGACGGTTTATGACTGAAGCTTTCTTT. It specifies CAISEPGRFMTEAFF.

This clonotype was counted many times. The chain is built from TRBV29-1 and TRBJ2-3, with D uncertain. Trimming removed 4 bases at V and 2 bases at J, with 7 bases between. Germline V gene lookup returns CDR1 SQVTM and CDR2 ANQGSEA. This CDR3 spans 12 amino acids. The CDR3 region has the DNA TGCAGCGTTGCGGGTTCCACAGATACGCAGTATTTT. It translates to CSVAGSTDTQYF.

This clonotype showed up many times. The chain is built from TRBV2 and TRBJ2-1; D unclear. Germline V lookup: CDR1 SNHLY, CDR2 FYNNEI. CDR3 length: 13 residues. Trimming took off 2 bases at V and 8 bases at J, with 10 bases between the two ends. Here the CDR3 DNA reads TGTGCCAGCAGTGAATATCGGGCCCATGAGCAGTTCTTC. Its translation: CASSEYRAHEQFF. The full variable domain, in which reference TRBV2 and TRBJ2-1 provide the parts outside the CDR3, is EPEVTQTPSHQVTQMGQEVILRCVPISNHLYFYWYRQILGQKVEFLVSFYNNEISEKSEIFDDQFSVERPDGSNFTLKIRSTKLEDSAMYFCASSEYRAHEQFFGPGTRLTVL.

This clonotype was recorded many times. CDR3 protein: CASSHPAFAVSNYGYTF. DNA of the CDR3: TGTGCCAGCAGCCACCCGGCTTTCGCGGTTTCTAACTATGGCTACACCTTC. V gene TRBV4-2 combines with J gene TRBJ1-2; D unresolved. Trimming took 3 bases from V and 0 from J, leaving 17 bases between them. Germline V gives CDR1 LGHNA, CDR2 YNFKEQ. This CDR3 has 17 amino acids.

This clonotype has at least ten counts. V and J are TRBV12-3 or TRBV12-4 and TRBJ2-1, with no clear D. Trimming took off 0 bases at V and 11 bases at J, with 17 bases between the two ends. The CDR3 covers 15 residues. CDR3 sequence reads: CASSLATFGVAQQFF. CDR3 sequence (DNA): TGTGCCAGCAGTTTAGCTACTTTCGGCGTCGCCCAGCAGTTCTTC.

Worth noting for this clonotype: A far bigger clonotype differs at one base, so this is likely a read error. V usage is TRBV5-6 and J usage is TRBJ2-1; 11 bases map to TRBD1. Germline assignment: CDR1 SGHDT and CDR2 YYEEEE. The CDR3 runs to 17 residues. The CDR3 protein is CASSLDGGTGGYNEQFF. DNA of the CDR3: TGCGCCAGCAGCCTAGATGGCGGGACAGGGGGATACAATGAGCAGTTCTTC.

As for this clonotype: At one end, the junction sequence differs from germline, possibly due to a read error. The genes are TRBV18 and TRBJ2-3; D could derive from TRBD1 or TRBD2 (5 bases each). The CDR3 length is 14 residues. Germline lookup yields CDR1 KGHSH and CDR2 LQKENI. The CDR3 region has the DNA TGTGCCAGCTCACCACCGGGGGTCACAGATACGCGGTATTTT. Its protein product is CASSPPGVTDTRYF. Looking up the rest from reference TRBV18 and TRBJ2-3 gives the full variable domain: NAGVMQNPRHLVRRRGQEARLRCSPMKGHSHVYWYRQLPEEGLKFMVYLQKENIIDESGMPKERFSAEFPKEGPSILRIQQVVRGDSAAYFCASSPPGVTDTRYFGPGTRLTVL.

Many counts were recorded for this clonotype. The rearrangement joins TRBV25-1 to TRBJ1-6; perhaps TRBD1 as D (5 bases). V shed 6 bases and J shed 10 bases, with 19 bases lying between them. Germline V gene lookup returns CDR1 MGHDK and CDR2 SYGVNS. The CDR3 sequence is 15 residues long. The CDR3 DNA reads as TGTGCCAGCAGCTCAGGGAAGGCCTCCGAATCACCCCTCCACTTT. It specifies CASSSGKASESPLHF.

In this sample, this clonotype turned up many times. V and J are TRBV19 and TRBJ1-2; D gene unclear. There are 13 residues in the CDR3. V lost 4 bases, J lost 4 bases, and 10 bases lay in between. CDR1 LNHDA and CDR2 SQIVND come from the germline V gene (reference sequence). The CDR3 protein is CASSSGSGYGYTF. The CDR3, as DNA: TGTGCCAGTAGTAGCGGGAGCGGCTATGGCTACACCTTC.

Comments on this clonotype: The germline gene is not matched at one end of the junction; a read error may be the cause. This CDR3 reads CASSQEGGLAGASSFNEQFF. The CDR3 DNA is TGTGCCAGCAGCCAAGAGGGGGGCCTAGCGGGAGCGAGCTCCTTCAATGAGCAGTTCTTC. The chain links TRBV14 to TRBJ2-1; TRBD2 aligns across 10 bases. Germline loops: CDR1 SGHDN, CDR2 FVKESK. The CDR3 covers 20 residues.

In this sample, this clonotype turned up many times. This chain uses TRBV27 with TRBJ1-5; D ambiguous. The V end was cut by 1 base, the J end by 4 bases, with 8 bases between. The CDR3 runs 14 residues. Germline lookup yields CDR1 MNHEY and CDR2 SMNVEV (reference sequence). The CDR3 loop is CASSLLGSNQPQHF. CDR3 sequence (DNA): TGTGCCAGCAGTTTATTAGGGAGTAATCAGCCCCAGCATTTT.

There are many counts of this clonotype. The chain is built from TRBV7-8 and TRBJ1-4; tentatively, D is TRBD1 (5 bases). V was pared by 3 bases and J by 0 bases, with 11 bases between. The CDR3 sequence is 16 residues long. Germline CDR1 SGHVS, CDR2 FQNEAQ. The CDR3 reads CASSLRQWATNEKLFF. The CDR3 coding sequence is TGTGCCAGCAGCTTGCGACAGTGGGCAACTAATGAAAAACTGTTTTTT.

At least ten counts were recorded for this clonotype. The V call is TRBV20-1, the J call TRBJ2-1; D not certain. CDR3 size: 14 residues. The germline V gene has CDR1 DFQATT and CDR2 SNEGSKA (reference sequence). Trimming removed 2 bases from V and 9 bases from J, with 17 bases in between. CDR3 region: CSARWPESYGEQFF. The CDR3 nucleotides read TGCAGTGCTAGATGGCCCGAGTCGTACGGTGAGCAGTTCTTC.

The sample holds many counts of this clonotype. CDR3 in DNA: TGCAGTGCTAGAGATCAGCAAGTGCCAAACTATGGCTACACCTTC. Protein sequence: CSARDQQVPNYGYTF. This chain links TRBV20-1 with TRBJ1-2; D is undetermined. Deletions cut 0 bases from V and 2 bases from J, with 13 bases between. Germline V gives CDR1 DFQATT, CDR2 SNEGSKA (reference sequence). The CDR3 totals 15 residues.

This clonotype appeared a few times. A much more abundant neighbour one base away suggests this may be a read error. This chain uses TRBV20-1 with TRBJ2-7; 10 nucleotides match TRBD1. The CDR3 is 14 amino acids. Germline V gene data show CDR1 as DFQATT and CDR2 as SNEGSKA (reference sequence). The CDR3 loop is CSASSGTGDYGQYF. Here the CDR3 DNA reads TGCAGTGCTTCATCCGGGACAGGGGACTACGGGCAGTACTTC.

This clonotype has only a few counts. Mismatch with germline at one junction end may stem from a read error. The rearrangement joins TRBV28 to TRBJ1-5; possible D gene TRBD1, 5 bases. Germline values: CDR1 MDHEN, CDR2 SYDVKM. There are 14 residues in the CDR3. Here the CDR3 reads CDSSSAGYSQPQHF. The CDR3 nucleotides are TGTGACAGCAGTTCCGCAGGGTACTCTCAGCCCCAGCATTTT.

This clonotype came up many times. The J gene is TRBJ2-7, the V gene TRBV9; D unclear. V lost 4 bases, J lost 1 base, and 12 bases lay in between. Per the germline V gene, CDR1 is SGDLS and CDR2 is YYNGEE. CDR3 size: 14 residues. The chain's CDR3 is CASSTETGSYEQYF. CDR3 bases: TGTGCCAGCAGCACGGAGACTGGGTCCTACGAGCAGTACTTC.

As to this clonotype: A much larger clone sits a single nucleotide away, making a read error possible. V gene TRBV6-6 combines with J gene TRBJ1-1; no clear D gene. Germline V lookup: CDR1 MNHNY, CDR2 SVGAGI (reference sequence). The CDR3 spans 17 residues. CDR3 loop: CASSYGVYISLNTEASF. CDR3 nucleotide sequence: TGTGCCAGCAGTTACGGGGTTTACATCAGCTTGAACACTGAAGCTTCCTTT.

This clonotype was detected many times. J is TRBJ2-1 and V is TRBV11-2; TRBD2 is a possible D gene (6 bases). V gave up 0 bases and J gave up 4 bases, with 10 bases separating them. The CDR3 runs 15 residues. Germline assignment: CDR1 SGHAT and CDR2 FQNNGV. The CDR3 loop is CASSLDTGDYNEQFF. The DNA of the CDR3 is TGTGCCAGCAGCTTAGATACGGGAGATTACAATGAGCAGTTCTTC.

The sample holds many counts of this clonotype. J is TRBJ1-5 and V is TRBV6-6, with D uncertain. The CDR3 length is 15 residues. The V end was cut by 2 bases, the J end by 6 bases, with 14 bases between. In germline, CDR1 is MNHNY, CDR2 SVGAGI (reference sequence). DNA of the CDR3: TGTGCCAGCAGTTACGGGTTAGGGAGTCTTCAGCCCCAGCATTTT. Its translation: CASSYGLGSLQPQHF.

This clonotype occurred many times. The chain carries TRBV29-1 and TRBJ2-2; D might be TRBD2 (5 bases). Germline V gives CDR1 SQVTM, CDR2 ANQGSEA. The V gene lost 5 bases and the J gene lost 2 bases, with 15 bases spanning the gap. The CDR3 is 15 residues long. The CDR3 DNA follows: TGCAGCGTTCTATGGGCGGAGGATAACACCGGGGAGCTGTTTTTT. This gives the protein CSVLWAEDNTGELFF.

This clonotype has ten or more counts. This chain joins TRBV5-8 and TRBJ1-5; perhaps TRBD1 as D (5 bases). V was cut by 3 bases and J by 3 bases, with 10 bases left in between. The CDR3 extends over 14 amino acids. CDR1 and CDR2 from the germline V gene are SGHTS and YDEGEE. CDR3 nucleotides: TGTGCCAGCAGCTCGGGGGTAACCAATCAGCCCCAGCATTTT. Amino acids: CASSSGVTNQPQHF.

The chain uses TRBV29-1 and TRBJ2-1, with 11 bases matching TRBD2. Germline CDR1 and CDR2: SQVTM and ANQGSEA. This CDR3 spans 16 amino acids. The CDR3 loop is CIAEDPSSGRYNEQFF. DNA for the CDR3: TGCATCGCTGAAGATCCGTCTAGCGGGAGGTACAATGAGCAGTTCTTC.

Notes on this clonotype: A much more abundant neighbour one base away suggests this may be a read error. The CDR3 does not close with the conserved phenylalanine or tryptophan, likely indicating a read error. This chain connects TRBV11-2 to TRBJ2-5, with D possibly called TRBD1 or TRBD2 (5 bases each). Germline V CDR1 and CDR2: SGHAT, FQNNGV. V was shortened by 1 base and J by 2 bases, with 11 bases between the two germline ends. CDR3 length equals 15 residues. CDR3 in DNA: TGTGCCAGCAGCTTAGTATTGAGGGGACAAGAGACCCAGTACCTC. Its translation: CASSLVLRGQETQYL.

This clonotype was counted ten times or more. The chain couples TRBV20-1 to TRBJ1-1; D remains unclear. Germline CDR1 reads DFQATT; CDR2 reads SNEGSKA (reference sequence). V was cut by 0 bases and J by 3 bases, with 2 bases left in between. The CDR3 extends over 11 amino acids. The CDR3 bases are TGCAGTGCTAGAGAGGACACTGAAGCTTTCTTT. Its protein product is CSAREDTEAFF.

This clonotype occurred many times. The J gene is TRBJ1-3, the V gene TRBV10-2; D perhaps matches TRBD1 (6 bases). The CDR3 extends over 14 amino acids. Trimming cost V 5 bases and J 2 bases, with 10 bases left between them. Germline CDR1 and CDR2: WSHSY and SAAADI. CDR3 sequence: CASSPRGTGNTIYF. For the CDR3, the DNA is TGCGCCAGCAGTCCCAGGGGAACTGGAAACACCATATATTTT.

Concerning this clonotype itself: A much larger clone differs from this one at a single base, so this may be a read error. The chain employs TRBV27 and TRBJ2-2; possible D gene TRBD2, 5 bases. The CDR3 runs to 18 residues. The germline CDR1 and CDR2 sequences are MNHEY and SMNVEV (reference sequence). CDR3 sequence reads: CASSLSGLGGLNTGEPFF. CDR3 coding DNA: TGTGCCAGCAGTTTATCCGGTTTAGGAGGTCTCAACACCGGGGAGCCGTTTTTT.

This clonotype was found many times. The J gene is TRBJ2-2, the V gene TRBV6-6; 7 bases match TRBD1. The CDR3 spans 14 residues. Germline values: CDR1 MNHNY, CDR2 SVGAGI (reference sequence). V lost 11 bases and J lost 0; bases outside the gene matches: 6. The CDR3 sequence is CASGQGANTGELFF. CDR3 nucleotides: TGTGCCTCGGGGCAGGGGGCGAACACCGGGGAGCTGTTTTTT.